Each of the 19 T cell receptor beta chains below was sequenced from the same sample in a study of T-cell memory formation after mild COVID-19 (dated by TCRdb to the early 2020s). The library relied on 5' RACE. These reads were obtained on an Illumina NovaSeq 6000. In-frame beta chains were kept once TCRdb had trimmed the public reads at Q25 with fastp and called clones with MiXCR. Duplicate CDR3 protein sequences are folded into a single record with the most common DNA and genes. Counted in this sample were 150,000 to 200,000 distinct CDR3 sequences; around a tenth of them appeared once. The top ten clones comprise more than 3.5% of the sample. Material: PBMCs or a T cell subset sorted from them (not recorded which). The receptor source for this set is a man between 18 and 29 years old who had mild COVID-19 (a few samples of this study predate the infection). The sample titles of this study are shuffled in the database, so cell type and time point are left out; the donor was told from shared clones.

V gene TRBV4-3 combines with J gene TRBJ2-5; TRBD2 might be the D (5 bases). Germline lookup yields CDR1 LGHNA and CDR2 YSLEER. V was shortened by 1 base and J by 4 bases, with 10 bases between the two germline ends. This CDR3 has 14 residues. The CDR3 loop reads CASSQGGPGETQYF. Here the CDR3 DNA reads TGCGCCAGCAGCCAAGGCGGGCCTGGAGAGACCCAGTACTTC.

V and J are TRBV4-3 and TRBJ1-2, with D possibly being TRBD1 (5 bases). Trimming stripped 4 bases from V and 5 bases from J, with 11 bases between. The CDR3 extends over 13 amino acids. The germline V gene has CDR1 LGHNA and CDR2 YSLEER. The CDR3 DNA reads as TGCGCCAGCAGCCCCGGGGCGGGTTATGGCTACACCTTC. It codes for CASSPGAGYGYTF.

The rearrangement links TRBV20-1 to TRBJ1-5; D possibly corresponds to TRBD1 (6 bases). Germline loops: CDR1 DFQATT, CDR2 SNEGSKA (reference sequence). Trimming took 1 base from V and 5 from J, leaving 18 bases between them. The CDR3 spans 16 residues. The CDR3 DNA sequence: TGCAGTGCTAGAGTTTCGACAGGCCAGAGACATCAGCCCCAGCATTTT. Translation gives CSARVSTGQRHQPQHF.

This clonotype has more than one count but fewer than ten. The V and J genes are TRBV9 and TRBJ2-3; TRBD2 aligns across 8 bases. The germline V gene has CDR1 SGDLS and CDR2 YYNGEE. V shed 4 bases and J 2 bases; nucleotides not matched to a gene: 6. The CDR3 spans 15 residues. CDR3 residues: CASSISGVLTDTQYF. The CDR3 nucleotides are TGTGCCAGCAGCATTAGCGGGGTTCTCACAGATACGCAGTATTTT.

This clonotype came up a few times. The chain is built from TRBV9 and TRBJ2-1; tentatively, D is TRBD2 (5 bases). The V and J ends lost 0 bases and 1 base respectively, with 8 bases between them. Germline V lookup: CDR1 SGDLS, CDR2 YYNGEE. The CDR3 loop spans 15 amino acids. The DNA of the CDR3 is TGTGCCAGCAGCGTAGGGACTCGTTCCTACAATGAGCAGTTCTTC. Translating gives CASSVGTRSYNEQFF.

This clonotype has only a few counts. Here the CDR3 DNA reads TGTGCCAGCAGTGAGACTAGCGGGGGATTCACAGATACGCAGTATTTT. As protein: CASSETSGGFTDTQYF. The chain joins TRBV25-1 to TRBJ2-3, with 12 bases aligning to TRBD2. The junction had 3 bases not matched to a gene; V was cut back by 3 bases and J by 2 bases. CDR1 and CDR2 from the germline V gene are MGHDK and SYGVNS. CDR3 size: 16 residues.

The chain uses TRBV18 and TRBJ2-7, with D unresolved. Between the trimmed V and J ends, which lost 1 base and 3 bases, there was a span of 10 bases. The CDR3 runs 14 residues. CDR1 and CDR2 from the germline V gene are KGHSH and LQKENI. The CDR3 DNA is TGTGCCAGCTCACCACGGGGTGTAAGCTACGAGCAGTACTTC. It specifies CASSPRGVSYEQYF.

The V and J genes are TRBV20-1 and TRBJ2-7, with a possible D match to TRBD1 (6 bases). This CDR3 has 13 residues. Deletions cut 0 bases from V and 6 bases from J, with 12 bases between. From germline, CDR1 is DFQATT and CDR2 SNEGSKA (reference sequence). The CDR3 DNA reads TGCAGTGCTAGAGATGTACAGGGCCGCGAGCAGTACTTC. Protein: CSARDVQGREQYF.

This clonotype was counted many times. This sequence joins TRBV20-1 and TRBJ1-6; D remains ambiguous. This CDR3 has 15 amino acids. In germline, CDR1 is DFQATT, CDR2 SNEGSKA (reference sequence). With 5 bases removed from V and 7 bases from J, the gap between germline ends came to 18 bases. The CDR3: CSALVEGSWNSPLHF. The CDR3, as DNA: TGCAGTGCTCTTGTTGAGGGAAGTTGGAATTCACCCCTCCACTTT.

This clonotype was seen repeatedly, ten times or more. The CDR3 region has the DNA TGCAGTGCTAGTAGCGACCTTAACTATGGCTACACCTTC. This codes for CSASSDLNYGYTF. The rearrangement links TRBV20-1 to TRBJ1-2; the D is unclear. This CDR3 has 13 residues. Trimming pared 3 bases from V and 1 base from J, leaving 9 bases between. Germline V lookup: CDR1 DFQATT, CDR2 SNEGSKA (reference sequence).

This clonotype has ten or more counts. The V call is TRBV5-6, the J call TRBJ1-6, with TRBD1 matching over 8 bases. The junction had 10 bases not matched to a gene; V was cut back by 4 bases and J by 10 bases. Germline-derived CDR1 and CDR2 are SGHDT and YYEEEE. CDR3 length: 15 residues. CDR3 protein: CASSRYGTGESPLHF. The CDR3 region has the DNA TGTGCCAGCAGCCGGTACGGGACAGGCGAATCACCCCTCCACTTT.

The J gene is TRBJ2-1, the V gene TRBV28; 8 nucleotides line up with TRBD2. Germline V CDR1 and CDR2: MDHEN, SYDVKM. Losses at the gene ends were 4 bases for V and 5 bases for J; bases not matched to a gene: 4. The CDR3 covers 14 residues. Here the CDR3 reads CASSSQRGNNEQFF. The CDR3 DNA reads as TGTGCCAGCAGTTCCCAGCGGGGGAACAATGAGCAGTTCTTC.

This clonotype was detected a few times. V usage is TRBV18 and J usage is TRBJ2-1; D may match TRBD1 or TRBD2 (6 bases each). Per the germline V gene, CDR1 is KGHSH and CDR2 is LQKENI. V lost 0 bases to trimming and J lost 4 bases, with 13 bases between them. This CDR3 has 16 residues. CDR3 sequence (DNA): TGTGCCAGCTCACCACCGAACGGGGGCCATTACAATGAGCAGTTCTTC. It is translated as CASSPPNGGHYNEQFF.

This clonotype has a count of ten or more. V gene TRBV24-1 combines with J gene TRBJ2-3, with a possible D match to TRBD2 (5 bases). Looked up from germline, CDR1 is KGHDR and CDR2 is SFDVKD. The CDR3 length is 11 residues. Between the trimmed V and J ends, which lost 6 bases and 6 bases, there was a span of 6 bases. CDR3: CATSSSDTQYF. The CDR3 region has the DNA TGTGCCACCAGTTCTAGCGATACGCAGTATTTT.

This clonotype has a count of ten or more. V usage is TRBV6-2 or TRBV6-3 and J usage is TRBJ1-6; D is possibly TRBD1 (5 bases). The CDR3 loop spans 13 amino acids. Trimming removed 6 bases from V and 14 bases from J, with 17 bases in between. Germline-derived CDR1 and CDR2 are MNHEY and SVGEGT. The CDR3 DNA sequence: TGTGCCAGCAGACCGGACATGCGTCTGACCCTCCACTTT. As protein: CASRPDMRLTLHF.

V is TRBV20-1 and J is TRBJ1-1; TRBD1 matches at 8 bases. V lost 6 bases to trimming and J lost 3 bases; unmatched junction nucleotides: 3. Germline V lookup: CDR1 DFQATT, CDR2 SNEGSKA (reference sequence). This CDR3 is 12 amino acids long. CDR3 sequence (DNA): TGCAGTGCCCTGGACAGGGACACTGAAGCTTTCTTT. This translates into CSALDRDTEAFF.

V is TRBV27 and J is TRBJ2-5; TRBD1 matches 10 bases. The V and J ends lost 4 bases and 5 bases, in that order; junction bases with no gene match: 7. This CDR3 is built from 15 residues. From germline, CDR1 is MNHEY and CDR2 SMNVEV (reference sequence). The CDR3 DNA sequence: TGTGCCAGCAGTTCGGGACAGGGGTCCGCGGAGACCCAGTACTTC. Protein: CASSSGQGSAETQYF.

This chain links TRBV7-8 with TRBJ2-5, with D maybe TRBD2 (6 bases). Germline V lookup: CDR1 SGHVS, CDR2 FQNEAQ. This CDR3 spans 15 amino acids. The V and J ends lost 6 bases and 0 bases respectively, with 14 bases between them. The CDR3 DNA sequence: TGTGCCAGCAGTTCCCGGGACTGGGACCAAGAGACCCAGTACTTC. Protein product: CASSSRDWDQETQYF. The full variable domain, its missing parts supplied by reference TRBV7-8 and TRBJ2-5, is GAGVSQSPRYKVAKRGQDVALRCDPISGHVSLFWYQQALGQGPEFLTYFQNEAQLDKSGLPSDRFFAERPEGSVSTLKIQRTQQEDSAVYLCASSSRDWDQETQYFGPGTRLLVL.

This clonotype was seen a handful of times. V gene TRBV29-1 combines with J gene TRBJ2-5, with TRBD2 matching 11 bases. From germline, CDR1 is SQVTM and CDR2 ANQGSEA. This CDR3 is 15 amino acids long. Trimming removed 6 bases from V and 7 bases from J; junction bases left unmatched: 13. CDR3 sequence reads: CSVGMTSGAEGTQYF. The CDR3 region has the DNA TGCAGCGTCGGGATGACTAGCGGGGCCGAGGGGACCCAGTACTTC.